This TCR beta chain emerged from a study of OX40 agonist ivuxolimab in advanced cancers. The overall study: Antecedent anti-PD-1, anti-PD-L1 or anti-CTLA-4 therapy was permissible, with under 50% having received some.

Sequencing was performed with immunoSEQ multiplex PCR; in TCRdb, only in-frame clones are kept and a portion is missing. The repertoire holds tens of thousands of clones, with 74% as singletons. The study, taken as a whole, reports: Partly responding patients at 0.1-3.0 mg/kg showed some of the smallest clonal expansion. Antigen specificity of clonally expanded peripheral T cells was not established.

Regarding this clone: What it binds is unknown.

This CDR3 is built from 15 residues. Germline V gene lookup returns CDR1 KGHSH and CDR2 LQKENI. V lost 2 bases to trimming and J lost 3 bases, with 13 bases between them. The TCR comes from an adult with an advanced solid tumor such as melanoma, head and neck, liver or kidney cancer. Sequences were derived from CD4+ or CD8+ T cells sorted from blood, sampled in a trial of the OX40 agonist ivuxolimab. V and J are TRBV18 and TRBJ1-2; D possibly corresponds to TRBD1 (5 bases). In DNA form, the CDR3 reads TGTGCCAGCTCACCAACCTCTAGGGGTGACTATGGCTACACCTTC. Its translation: CASSPTSRGDYGYTF.